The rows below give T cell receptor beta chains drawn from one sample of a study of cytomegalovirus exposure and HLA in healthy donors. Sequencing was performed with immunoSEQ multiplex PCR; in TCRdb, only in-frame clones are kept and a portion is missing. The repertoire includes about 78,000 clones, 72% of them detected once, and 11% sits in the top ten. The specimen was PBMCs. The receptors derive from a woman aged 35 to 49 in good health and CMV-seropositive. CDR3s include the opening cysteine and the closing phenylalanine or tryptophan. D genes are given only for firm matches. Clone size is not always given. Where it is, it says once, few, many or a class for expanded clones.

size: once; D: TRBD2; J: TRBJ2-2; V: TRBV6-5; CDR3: CASSQGLAGELFF; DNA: TGTGCCAGCAGTCAGGGACTAGCCGGGGAGCTGTTTTTT
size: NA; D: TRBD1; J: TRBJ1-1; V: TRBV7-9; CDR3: CASSTDRLNTEAFF; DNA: TGTGCCAGCAGCACGGACAGGTTGAACACTGAAGCTTTCTTT
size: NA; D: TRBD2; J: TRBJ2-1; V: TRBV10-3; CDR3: CAISDGSGGYNEQFF; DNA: TGTGCCATCAGTGACGGTAGCGGGGGTTACAATGAGCAGTTCTTC
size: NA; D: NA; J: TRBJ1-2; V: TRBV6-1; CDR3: CASTDRLGGYTF; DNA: TGTGCCAGCACCGACAGGCTCGGTGGCTACACCTTC
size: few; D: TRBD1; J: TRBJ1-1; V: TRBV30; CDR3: CACTQGAEAFF; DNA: TGTGCCTGTACACAGGGGGCTGAAGCTTTCTTT
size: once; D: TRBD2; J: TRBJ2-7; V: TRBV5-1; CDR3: CASSLAGGLGEQYF; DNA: TGCGCCAGCAGCTTGGCGGGAGGTTTAGGCGAGCAGTACTTC
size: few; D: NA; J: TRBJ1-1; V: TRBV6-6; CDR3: CASDRGTEAFF; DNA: TGTGCCAGCGACCGCGGGACTGAAGCTTTCTTT
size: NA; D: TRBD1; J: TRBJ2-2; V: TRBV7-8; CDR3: CASSLRQGTNTGELFF; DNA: TGTGCCAGCAGCCTACGACAGGGGACGAACACCGGGGAGCTGTTTTTT
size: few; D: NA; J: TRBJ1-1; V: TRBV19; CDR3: CASSPGVPTEAFF; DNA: TGTGCCAGTAGCCCAGGGGTTCCCACTGAAGCTTTCTTT
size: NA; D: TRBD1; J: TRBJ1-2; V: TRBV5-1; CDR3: CASSDQTGGSRGYTF; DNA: TGCGCCAGCAGCGACCAGACAGGGGGCTCTCGGGGCTACACCTTC
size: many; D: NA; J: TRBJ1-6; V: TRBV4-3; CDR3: CASSQAGAGVSPLHF; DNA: TGCGCCAGCAGCCAAGCTGGAGCAGGGGTCTCACCCCTCCACTTT
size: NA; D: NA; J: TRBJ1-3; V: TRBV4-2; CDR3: CASSQFQGSGNTIYF; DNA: TGTGCCAGCAGCCAATTCCAGGGTTCTGGAAACACCATATATTTT
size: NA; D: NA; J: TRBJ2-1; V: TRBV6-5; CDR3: CASSYSRVHEQFF; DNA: TGTGCCAGCAGTTACAGCAGGGTGCATGAGCAGTTCTTC
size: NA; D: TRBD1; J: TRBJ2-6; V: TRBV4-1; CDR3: CASSPDRLQSGANVLTF; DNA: TGCGCCAGCAGCCCGGACAGGTTACAATCTGGGGCCAACGTCCTGACTTTC
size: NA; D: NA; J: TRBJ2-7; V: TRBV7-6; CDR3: CASSLGPAGRNDEQYF; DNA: TGTGCCAGCAGCTTAGGCCCAGCAGGCAGGAACGACGAGCAGTACTTC
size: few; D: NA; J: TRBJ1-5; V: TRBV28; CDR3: CASSLIQASNQPQHF; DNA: TGTGCCAGCAGTCTAATACAGGCCAGCAATCAGCCCCAGCATTTT
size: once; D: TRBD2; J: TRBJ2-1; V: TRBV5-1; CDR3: CASSLVPSGMTENEQFF; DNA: TGCGCCAGCAGCTTGGTTCCTAGCGGGATGACGGAGAATGAGCAGTTCTTC
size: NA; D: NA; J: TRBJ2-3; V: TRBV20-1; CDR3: CSARQADTQYF; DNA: TGCAGTGCTAGACAGGCAGATACGCAGTATTTT
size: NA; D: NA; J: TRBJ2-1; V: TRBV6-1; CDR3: CASSQGLHSYNEQFF; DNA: TGTGCCAGCAGCCAGGGACTGCACTCCTACAATGAGCAGTTCTTC
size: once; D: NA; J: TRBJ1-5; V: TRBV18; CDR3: CASSPEGPQPQHF; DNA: TGTGCCAGCTCACCAGAGGGTCCCCAGCCCCAGCATTTT
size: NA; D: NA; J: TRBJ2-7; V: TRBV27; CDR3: CASSSTNSYEQYF; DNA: TGTGCCAGCAGTTCAACTAACTCCTACGAGCAGTACTTC
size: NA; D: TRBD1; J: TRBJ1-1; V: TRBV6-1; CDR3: CASSVTGGPNTEAFF; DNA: TGTGCCAGCAGTGTCACAGGGGGTCCGAACACTGAAGCTTTCTTT
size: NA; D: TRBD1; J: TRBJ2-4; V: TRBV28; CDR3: CASSFRDRGKDIQYF; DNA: TGTGCCAGCAGCTTCCGGGACAGGGGTAAGGACATTCAGTACTTC
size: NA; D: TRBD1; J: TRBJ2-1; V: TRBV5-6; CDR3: CASSILDRADYNEQFF; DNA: TGTGCCAGCAGCATCCTCGACAGGGCAGATTACAATGAGCAGTTCTTC
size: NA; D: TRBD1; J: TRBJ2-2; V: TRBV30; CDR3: CAWRGRGQGFSNTGELFF; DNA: TGTGCCTGGAGAGGCCGGGGACAGGGCTTTTCAAACACCGGGGAGCTGTTTTTT
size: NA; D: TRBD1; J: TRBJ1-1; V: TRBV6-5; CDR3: CASSSRQGANTEAFF; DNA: TGTGCCAGCAGTTCCAGACAGGGGGCGAACACTGAAGCTTTCTTT
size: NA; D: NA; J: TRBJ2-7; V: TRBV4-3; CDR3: CASSPKRAGAPYEQYF; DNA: TGCGCCAGCAGCCCAAAAAGGGCTGGGGCCCCCTACGAGCAGTACTTC
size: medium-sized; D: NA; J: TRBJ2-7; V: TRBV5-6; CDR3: CASSLFAASKSYEQYF; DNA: TGTGCCAGCAGCTTGTTCGCCGCTAGCAAGTCCTACGAGCAGTACTTC
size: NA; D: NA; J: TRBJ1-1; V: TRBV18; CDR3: CASSRSERGTEAFF; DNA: TGTGCCAGCTCACGGTCAGAAAGGGGTACTGAAGCTTTCTTT
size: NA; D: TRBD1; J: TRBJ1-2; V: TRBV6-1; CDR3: CASSVDGQGYGYTF; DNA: TGTGCCAGCAGTGTGGACGGACAGGGCTATGGCTACACCTTC
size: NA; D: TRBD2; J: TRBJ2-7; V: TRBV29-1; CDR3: CSVGSGMGSLEQYF; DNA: TGCAGCGTCGGTAGCGGGATGGGCTCTCTCGAGCAGTACTTC
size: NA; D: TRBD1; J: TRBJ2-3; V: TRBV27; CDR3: CASRLRNTGADTQYF; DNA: TGTGCCAGCAGACTTCGAAATACAGGGGCAGATACGCAGTATTTT
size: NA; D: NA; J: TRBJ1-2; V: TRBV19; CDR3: CASSIEGRSGYTF; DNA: TGTGCCAGTAGTATAGAGGGGCGGAGCGGCTACACCTTC
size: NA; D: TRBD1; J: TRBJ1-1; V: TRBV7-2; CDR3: CASSPHRGPGTEAFF; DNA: TGTGCCAGCAGCCCCCACAGGGGGCCGGGGACTGAAGCTTTCTTT
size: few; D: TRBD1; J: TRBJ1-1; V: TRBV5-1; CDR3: CASSSNLGQGGTEAFF; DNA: TGCGCCAGCAGCTCGAACCTGGGACAGGGTGGAACTGAAGCTTTCTTT
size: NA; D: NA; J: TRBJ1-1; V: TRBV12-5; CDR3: CASGLRLSTEAFF; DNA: TGTGCTAGTGGTTTACGGTTAAGCACTGAAGCTTTCTTT
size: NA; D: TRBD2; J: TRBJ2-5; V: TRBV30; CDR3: CAWTAGVETQYF; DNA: TGTGCCTGGACGGCGGGGGTCGAGACCCAGTACTTC
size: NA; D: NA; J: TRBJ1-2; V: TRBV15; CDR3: CATSRDGGYGYTF; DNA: TGTGCCACCAGCAGAGATGGCGGCTATGGCTACACCTTC
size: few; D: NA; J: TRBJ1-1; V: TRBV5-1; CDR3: CASSSTPSAEAFF; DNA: TGCGCCAGCAGCTCGACACCATCCGCTGAAGCTTTCTTT
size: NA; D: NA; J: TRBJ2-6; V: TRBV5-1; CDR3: CASSPGRGHSSGANVLTF; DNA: TGCGCCAGCAGCCCTGGCAGGGGACATTCTTCTGGGGCCAACGTCCTGACTTTC
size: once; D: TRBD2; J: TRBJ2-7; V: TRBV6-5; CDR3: CASSYQPSGGAYEQYF; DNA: TGTGCCAGCAGTTATCAACCTAGCGGGGGGGCCTACGAGCAGTACTTC
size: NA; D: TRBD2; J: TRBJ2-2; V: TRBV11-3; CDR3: CASSPGLAGAGELFF; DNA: TGTGCCAGCAGCCCCGGACTAGCGGGAGCCGGGGAGCTGTTTTTT
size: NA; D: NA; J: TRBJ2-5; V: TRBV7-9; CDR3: CASSPGAAGSQETQYF; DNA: TGTGCCAGCAGCCCAGGAGCCGCGGGAAGTCAAGAGACCCAGTACTTC
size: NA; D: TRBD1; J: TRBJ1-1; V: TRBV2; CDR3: CASLEDRVPNTEAFF; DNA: TGTGCCAGTTTAGAAGACAGGGTGCCCAACACTGAAGCTTTCTTT
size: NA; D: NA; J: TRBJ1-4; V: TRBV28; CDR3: CASRLIGVSNEKLFF; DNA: TGTGCCAGCAGACTCATAGGGGTTTCGAATGAAAAACTGTTTTTT
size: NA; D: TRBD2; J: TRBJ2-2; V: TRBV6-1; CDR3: CASSALAGGKGGELFF; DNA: TGTGCCAGCAGTGCTCTAGCGGGGGGAAAGGGCGGGGAGCTGTTTTTT
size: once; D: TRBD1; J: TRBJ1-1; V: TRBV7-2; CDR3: CASSHLTGLNTEAFF; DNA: TGTGCCAGCAGCCATCTGACAGGGCTGAACACTGAAGCTTTCTTT
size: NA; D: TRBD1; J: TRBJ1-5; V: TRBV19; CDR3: CASSFLQGDSNQPQHF; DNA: TGTGCCAGTAGCTTCCTCCAGGGGGATAGCAATCAGCCCCAGCATTTT